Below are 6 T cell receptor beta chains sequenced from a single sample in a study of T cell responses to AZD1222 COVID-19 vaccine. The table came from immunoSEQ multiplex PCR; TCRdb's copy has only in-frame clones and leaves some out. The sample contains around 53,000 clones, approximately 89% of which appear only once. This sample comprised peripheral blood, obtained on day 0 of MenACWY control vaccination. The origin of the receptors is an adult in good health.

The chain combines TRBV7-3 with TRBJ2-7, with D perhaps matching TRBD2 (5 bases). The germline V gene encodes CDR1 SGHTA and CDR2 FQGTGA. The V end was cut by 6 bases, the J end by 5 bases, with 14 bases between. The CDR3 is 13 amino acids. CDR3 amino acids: CASRPAGSDEQYF. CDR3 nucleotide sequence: TGTGCCAGCAGGCCGGCCGGTAGCGACGAGCAGTACTTC.

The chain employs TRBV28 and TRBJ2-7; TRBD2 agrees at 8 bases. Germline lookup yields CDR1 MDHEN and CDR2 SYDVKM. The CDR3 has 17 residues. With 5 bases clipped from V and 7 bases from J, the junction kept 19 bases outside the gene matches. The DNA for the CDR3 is TGTGCCAGCAGTCCCAACCGGGGACTAGGAGGAACGATGGAGCAGTACTTC. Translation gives CASSPNRGLGGTMEQYF.

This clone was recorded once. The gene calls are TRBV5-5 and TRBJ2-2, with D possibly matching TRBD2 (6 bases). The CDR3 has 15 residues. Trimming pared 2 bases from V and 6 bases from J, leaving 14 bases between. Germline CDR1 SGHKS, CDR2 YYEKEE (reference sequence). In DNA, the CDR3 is TGTGCCAGCAGCTTTCTGGCTAGCGAGTCCGGGGAGCTGTTTTTT. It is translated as CASSFLASESGELFF. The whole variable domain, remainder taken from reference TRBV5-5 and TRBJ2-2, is DAGVTQSPTHLIKTRGQQVTLRCSPISGHKSVSWYQQVLGQGPQFIFQYYEKEERGRGNFPDRFSARQFPNYSSELNVNALLLGDSALYLCASSFLASESGELFFGEGSRLTVL.

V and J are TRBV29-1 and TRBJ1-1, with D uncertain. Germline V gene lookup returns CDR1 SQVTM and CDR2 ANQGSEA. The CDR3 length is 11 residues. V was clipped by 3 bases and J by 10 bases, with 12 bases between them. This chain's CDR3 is CSVDRMSRAFF. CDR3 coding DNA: TGCAGCGTTGACAGGATGTCGCGAGCTTTCTTT.

The CDR3 DNA reads TGTGCCAGCAGTGAAGCGTGGGGGGTTGGCTCTGGAAACACCATATATTTT. This encodes CASSEAWGVGSGNTIYF. V usage is TRBV2 and J usage is TRBJ1-3; perhaps TRBD1 as D (5 bases). Trimming shortened V by 0 bases and J by 0 bases, and 12 bases separated the two germline ends. The CDR3 sequence is 17 residues long. Germline V gene sequence: CDR1 SNHLY, CDR2 FYNNEI.

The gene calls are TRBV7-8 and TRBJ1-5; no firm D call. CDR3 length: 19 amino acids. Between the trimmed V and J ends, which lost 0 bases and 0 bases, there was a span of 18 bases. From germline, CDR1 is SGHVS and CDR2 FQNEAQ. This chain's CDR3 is CASSLARWDGIYSNQPQHF. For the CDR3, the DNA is TGTGCCAGCAGCTTAGCGCGTTGGGATGGAATTTATAGCAATCAGCCCCAGCATTTT.